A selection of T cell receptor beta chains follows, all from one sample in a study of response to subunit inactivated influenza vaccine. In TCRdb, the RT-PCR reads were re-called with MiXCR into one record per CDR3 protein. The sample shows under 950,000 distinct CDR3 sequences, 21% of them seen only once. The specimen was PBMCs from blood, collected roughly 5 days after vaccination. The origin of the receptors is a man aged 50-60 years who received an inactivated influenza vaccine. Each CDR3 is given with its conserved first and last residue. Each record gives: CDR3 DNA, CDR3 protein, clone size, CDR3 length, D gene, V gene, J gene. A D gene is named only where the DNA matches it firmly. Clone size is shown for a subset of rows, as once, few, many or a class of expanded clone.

TGTGCCAGCAGTTACTCCGGGGTGACGTATGGCTACACCTTC	CASSYSGVTYGYTF	.	14	.	TRBV6-2/TRBV6-3	TRBJ1-2
TGCAGTGCTAGAGATCGGGGTACGGTTTTGACTTTCTTT	CSARDRGTVLTFF	.	13	.	TRBV20-1	TRBJ1-1
TGCGCCAGCAGCTTGAATCAGGGACGTGGGGCCGCTTTCTTT	CASSLNQGRGAAFF	few	14	.	TRBV5-1	TRBJ1-1
TGTGCCAGCAGCTTAGTTGGGGGTTGGGAGCAGTTCTTC	CASSLVGGWEQFF	few	13	.	TRBV11-2	TRBJ2-1
TGTGCCAGCAGCCCCTGGGCCGTCTCCTACAATGAGCAGTTCTTC	CASSPWAVSYNEQFF	.	15	.	TRBV7-6	TRBJ2-1
TGTGCCAGCAGCAGGGAAACTTCAAGGAACACTGAAGCTTTCTTT	CASSRETSRNTEAFF	few	15	.	TRBV2	TRBJ1-1
TGTGCCACCAGTTTCCAGTACCTAATCGCGGATACGCAGTATTTT	CATSFQYLIADTQYF	many	15	.	TRBV15	TRBJ2-3
TGTGCCAGCAGCTTAGCCCAGGGGCGTAGAACTGAAGCTTTCTTT	CASSLAQGRRTEAFF	.	15	.	TRBV7-2	TRBJ1-1
TGTGCCACCATGCCGACTAGCGGATACACCTACGAGCAGTACTTC	CATMPTSGYTYEQYF	many	15	TRBD2	TRBV10-3	TRBJ2-7
TGCGCCAGCAGCCAAGACACGGGAAGCGCTGGACCGTATTTT	CASSQDTGSAGPYF	.	14	.	TRBV4-3	TRBJ2-3
TGTGCCAGCAGCCTACTCGGGGCGGCTGAAGCTTTCTTT	CASSLLGAAEAFF	.	13	.	TRBV11-1	TRBJ1-1
TGTGCCATCCACGAGGCAGGGAGGTCAGATACGCAGTATTTT	CAIHEAGRSDTQYF	.	14	.	TRBV6-2/TRBV6-3	TRBJ2-3
TGCGCCAGCAGCCAAGATCCAGAGGGATTCCCCTACGAGCAGTACTTC	CASSQDPEGFPYEQYF	.	16	.	TRBV4-1	TRBJ2-7
TGTGCCAGCAGCTTACCCAGGGGGCTATCCAACTCCTACAATGAGCAGTTCTTC	CASSLPRGLSNSYNEQFF	.	18	TRBD1	TRBV7-8	TRBJ2-1
TGCAGCGCAAGACAGGGGACTGTGAACACTGAAGCTTTCTTT	CSARQGTVNTEAFF	.	14	TRBD1	TRBV29-1	TRBJ1-1
TGCAGTGCTAGGTTTGCGGGTCTCACAGATACGCAGTATTTT	CSARFAGLTDTQYF	.	14	.	TRBV20-1	TRBJ2-3
TGTGCCATCAGTGGTCGTGCCCGGGTAGATACGCAGTATTTT	CAISGRARVDTQYF	.	14	.	TRBV10-3	TRBJ2-3
TGTGCCACCAGTGACCGGGGCCAAGAGACCCAGTACTTC	CATSDRGQETQYF	.	13	.	TRBV24-1	TRBJ2-5
TGTGCCAGCAGTTACCGTCAAGGGGGGGAAGGCTACACCTTC	CASSYRQGGEGYTF	few	14	.	TRBV6-5	TRBJ1-2
TGCAGTGCTAGAGATTCGTCCCGCTCCTACAATGAGCAGTTCTTC	CSARDSSRSYNEQFF	.	15	.	TRBV20-1	TRBJ2-1
TGTGCCAGCTCTCCTGACAGGTCTTCAGGCTACACCTTC	CASSPDRSSGYTF	.	13	.	TRBV18	TRBJ1-2
TGTGCCAGCAGCTTTTCGGGGGGAGTACTCAACGAGCAGTACTTC	CASSFSGGVLNEQYF	few	15	TRBD2	TRBV7-2	TRBJ2-7
TGTGCCTGGAGTGTACGTGAGCAGTTCTTC	CAWSVREQFF	.	10	.	TRBV30	TRBJ2-1
TGTGCCAGCAGCCAAATCGGGCAGGGGGATTACGAGCAGTACTTC	CASSQIGQGDYEQYF	.	15	TRBD1	TRBV14	TRBJ2-7
TGTGCCAGCAGCCTAGTATCGGGGGCCCGAGACAATGAGCAGTTCTTC	CASSLVSGARDNEQFF	few	16	.	TRBV11-3	TRBJ2-1
TGTGCCAGCAGTTTAGGGGTACACAGGGAGGCTAGCACAGATACGCAGTATTTT	CASSLGVHREASTDTQYF	.	18	.	TRBV2	TRBJ2-3
TGTGCCAGCTCACCATACCGGGACGGATCCACTGAAGCTTTCTTT	CASSPYRDGSTEAFF	.	15	.	TRBV18	TRBJ1-1